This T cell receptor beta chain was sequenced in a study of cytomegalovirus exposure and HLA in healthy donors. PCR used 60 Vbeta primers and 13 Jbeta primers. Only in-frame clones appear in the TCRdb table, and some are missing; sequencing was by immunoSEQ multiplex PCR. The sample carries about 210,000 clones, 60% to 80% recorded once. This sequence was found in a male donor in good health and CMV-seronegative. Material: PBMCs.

CDR3 nucleotide sequence: TGTGCCGGCTCCAGGGGTGAGCAGTTCTTC. This encodes CAGSRGEQFF. The V call is TRBV2, the J call TRBJ2-1; possible D gene TRBD1, 6 bases. The germline V and J ends were trimmed by 11 bases and 9 bases, with 11 bases remaining between them. Germline values: CDR1 SNHLY, CDR2 FYNNEI. This CDR3 region has 10 residues.